This T cell receptor (beta chain) appears in the sequencing data of a study of T cell responses to AZD1222 COVID-19 vaccine. Study-level points and caveats: There were vaccine-associated CD4 TCRs across spike, dominant at 160-218 and 743-854. Mostly white British, mostly female donors; authors suggested clonal diversity may be underestimated.

V lost 2 bases and J 5 bases, leaving 6 bases between the germline ends. The CDR3 totals 13 residues. In germline, CDR1 is LNHNV, CDR2 YYDKDF (reference sequence). A remark on this clone: Its matching antigen is unknown.

Generated by immunoSEQ multiplex PCR, the TCRdb table keeps only in-frame clones and is missing some. The table includes 100,000 to 150,000 clones, 94% detected once. This specimen consisted of peripheral blood, obtained on day 0 of AZD1222 vaccination. This TCR derives from an adult in good health. J is TRBJ1-4 and V is TRBV15; D is undetermined. The CDR3 here is CATSRRVNEKLFF. CDR3 in DNA: TGTGCCACCAGCAGAAGAGTAAATGAAAAACTGTTTTTT.